This TCR beta chain was recorded in a study of T cell repertoires in cytomegalovirus infection. This clonotype was observed a few times. Its matching antigen is unknown. MiXCR was run by TCRdb on the reads, yielding one entry per CDR3 protein. The repertoire includes about 680,000 distinct CDR3 sequences, about 24% of them detected once, and less than 9.5% sits in the top ten. The V gene lost 5 bases and the J gene lost 4 bases, with 17 bases spanning the gap. Germline CDR1 reads MDHEN; CDR2 reads SYDVKM. This CDR3 has 15 amino acids. Points from the study as a whole: Across the ex vivo response, the dominant clonotypes were HLA-C-restricted CMV-specific TCR beta clonotypes.

This TCR came from a human donor in good health (CMV status not recorded). Some clones in this sample may be carry-over from other donors' samples. J is TRBJ2-5 and V is TRBV28; D is perhaps TRBD1 or TRBD2 (6 bases each). The sequenced material came from CD8+ T cells from PBMCs. The CDR3 is CASSPRPGGAETQYF. The DNA for the CDR3 is TGTGCCAGCAGTCCCCGTCCCGGGGGCGCAGAGACCCAGTACTTC.